Listed below are T cell receptor beta chains from one sample, sequenced in a study of glioma-infiltrating T cells after dendritic cell vaccination. The data were produced by immunoSEQ multiplex PCR, yet TCRdb's version contains in-frame clones alone and is incomplete. The table has about 100,000 clones, 65% to 85% seen once. This material consisted of blood, taken after dendritic cell vaccination. The receptors come from a human donor with glioblastoma. Each CDR3 is given with its conserved first and last residue. The D gene is left open where the match is weak. The listing skips clone size in some rows; elsewhere it reads once, few, many or a size class.

J,V,size,D,DNA,CDR3
TRBJ1-1,TRBV5-1,NA,TRBD1,TGCGCCAGCAGCTTGGGGGACAGGGTGAACACTGAAGCTTTCTTT,CASSLGDRVNTEAFF
TRBJ2-1,TRBV5-1,NA,TRBD2,TGCGCCAGCAGCTTGCTTAGCGGGGCGTCAACTGCCTACAATGAGCAGTTCTTC,CASSLLSGASTAYNEQFF
TRBJ2-1,TRBV7-3,NA,NA,TGTGCCAGCAGCTTAAGTCGGGCCTACAATGAGCAGTTCTTC,CASSLSRAYNEQFF
TRBJ1-3,TRBV15,once,TRBD1,TGTGCCACCAGCAGAGATGGGACAGATCCTGGAAACACCATATATTTT,CATSRDGTDPGNTIYF
TRBJ1-4,TRBV5-1,NA,TRBD1,TGCGCCAGCAGCTTGGGACAGGGAGATGAAAAACTGTTTTTT,CASSLGQGDEKLFF
TRBJ2-1,TRBV28,NA,TRBD2,TGTGCCAGCAGTGTTGGGGCTAGCGGGACAAATGAGCAGTTCTTC,CASSVGASGTNEQFF
TRBJ2-7,TRBV2,many,TRBD1,TGTGCCAGCAAGGGACAGATCTACGAGCAGTACTTC,CASKGQIYEQYF
TRBJ2-7,TRBV2,NA,TRBD2,TGTGCCAGCAATTCGCGGGGGAGCTCCTACGAGCAGTACTTC,CASNSRGSSYEQYF
TRBJ1-4,TRBV28,few,NA,TGTGCCAGCAGGACACAGGGTAACCGGAACGAAAAACTGTTTTTT,CASRTQGNRNEKLFF
TRBJ2-1,TRBV7-8,few,TRBD2,TGTGCCAGCAGCGCGCGCGGGAGAAACAATGAGCAGTTCTTC,CASSARGRNNEQFF
TRBJ2-2,TRBV13,NA,NA,TGTGCCAGCAGCTTTGGGGGGGCTACCGGGGAGCTGTTTTTT,CASSFGGATGELFF
TRBJ1-5,TRBV10-1,NA,NA,TGCGCCAGCAGTTCGGGACCGACGGGGGCCCAGCATTTT,CASSSGPTGAQHF
TRBJ1-2,TRBV10-3,NA,NA,TGTGCCATCAGCGGAAGGGGGGAGGGCTATGGCTACACCTTC,CAISGRGEGYGYTF
TRBJ2-5,TRBV6-1,NA,TRBD2,TGTGCCAGCAGTGAAGGAACTAGCGGGGGGGAGGAGACCCAGTACTTC,CASSEGTSGGEETQYF
TRBJ2-2,TRBV6-5,NA,NA,TGTGCCAGCAGTTATCACGACACCCGGGAGCTGTTTTTT,CASSYHDTRELFF
TRBJ1-4,TRBV5-1,NA,TRBD1,TGCGCCAGCAGCTTGGCCGGGGACAGTAGTAATGAAAAACTGTTTTTT,CASSLAGDSSNEKLFF
TRBJ2-1,TRBV7-3,NA,TRBD2,TGTGCCAGCAGCTACGGACTAGCGGGAGGGCTGTTCTTC,CASSYGLAGGLFF
TRBJ2-2,TRBV30,NA,TRBD1,TGTGCCTGGAGTGGGAGACAGGGATACACCGGGGAGCTGTTTTTT,CAWSGRQGYTGELFF
TRBJ2-1,TRBV6-1,NA,NA,TGTGCCAGCCAACTAGTATATGAGCAGTTCTTC,CASQLVYEQFF
TRBJ1-1,TRBV4-2,NA,TRBD1,TGTGCCAGCAGCCCAATGACAGGGGGCTTCCAAGGCACTGAAGCTTTCTTT,CASSPMTGGFQGTEAFF
TRBJ2-3,TRBV30,once,NA,TGTGCCTGGAGTGGGACTCGGCACACAGATACGCAGTATTTT,CAWSGTRHTDTQYF
TRBJ2-7,TRBV9,NA,NA,TGTGCCAGCAGCGTAGGTCTCCTACTCCCCGACACAGGGAACCACGAGCAGTACTTC,CASSVGLLLPDTGNHEQYF
TRBJ1-2,TRBV10-2,NA,NA,TGCGCCACCAATGGTGGAGGTCCTGGCTATGGCTACACCTTC,CATNGGGPGYGYTF
TRBJ2-7,TRBV6-5,NA,TRBD1,TGTGCCAGCAGTTACCGGGACAGGGACTACGAGCAGTACTTC,CASSYRDRDYEQYF
TRBJ1-3,TRBV9,once,NA,TGTGCCAGCAGCGTAGCTATTTCTGGACACTTATCTGGAAACACCATATATTTT,CASSVAISGHLSGNTIYF
TRBJ2-7,TRBV18,NA,TRBD2,TGTGCCAGCTCGCCGACTAGCACCGGAGACGAGCAGTACTTC,CASSPTSTGDEQYF
TRBJ2-1,TRBV9,NA,TRBD1,TGTGCCAGCAGCGTGAGTGCTACAGGGGATGAGCAGTTCTTC,CASSVSATGDEQFF